This T cell receptor beta chain was retrieved from a study of cytomegalovirus exposure and HLA in healthy donors. The study, taken as a whole, reports: Differences between HLA loci emerged in a later analysis of TCR association rates, with DRB1 most and HLA-C fewest. V- and J-gene trimming of TCR beta was linked (in a later analysis) to a missense DCLRE1C variant.

In regard to this clone: Antigen specificity is unknown.

The primer mix had 60 Vbeta and 13 Jbeta primers. Sequenced by immunoSEQ multiplex PCR; TCRdb stores in-frame clones only, minus some. The sample includes around 100,000 clones, roughly 76% of them seen just once. The trim removed 5 bases at V and 6 bases at J, leaving 17 bases unmatched. The CDR3 has 17 amino acids. Germline V lookup: CDR1 SGHTA, CDR2 FQGTGA. Sample: PBMCs. The chain employs TRBV7-3 and TRBJ1-1; 8 nucleotides match TRBD1. This TCR came from a woman aged 55-69 years in good health and CMV-seropositive. CDR3: CASSPTGVGWVGAEAFF. The CDR3 region has the DNA TGTGCCAGCAGCCCGACAGGGGTGGGATGGGTTGGCGCTGAAGCTTTCTTT.